This entry lists 13 T cell receptor beta chains sequenced from one sample in a study of blood T cell repertoires in COVID-19. Measured with immunoSEQ multiplex PCR; TCRdb has only the in-frame clones, and not every one. The repertoire holds a few hundred thousand clones, with roughly nine tenths as singletons. Sequenced input: PBMCs or T cells enriched from blood (not recorded which). The receptor source for this set is a woman in her thirties or forties who had been exposed to COVID-19.

This chain uses TRBV27 with TRBJ2-3, with 8 bases identical to TRBD1. The CDR3 loop spans 13 amino acids. Trimming cost V 3 bases and J 14 bases; bases outside gene matches: 10. Germline values: CDR1 MNHEY, CDR2 SMNVEV (reference sequence). The CDR3 sequence: CASSFSSGGGWYF. CDR3 nucleotides: TGTGCCAGCAGTTTTAGCTCAGGGGGCGGATGGTATTTT.

DNA for the CDR3: TGTGCCAGCAGCTTAGAGGGACACCCGAACACTGAAGCTTTCTTT. Its translation: CASSLEGHPNTEAFF. The V gene is TRBV11-3, the J gene TRBJ1-1, with D maybe TRBD1 (6 bases). Trimming cost V 0 bases and J 1 base, with 9 bases left between them. This CDR3 has 15 amino acids. In germline, CDR1 is SGHNT, CDR2 YENEEA.

The chain carries TRBV30 and TRBJ1-1, with D possibly matching TRBD1 (6 bases). Trimming took 0 bases from V and 3 from J, leaving 8 bases between them. Per germline, CDR1 GTSNPN and CDR2 SVGIG (reference sequence). This CDR3 contains 13 residues. The CDR3 DNA reads TGTGCCTGGAGTGTGGACAGAGACACTGAAGCTTTCTTT. Translating it yields CAWSVDRDTEAFF.

V is TRBV5-1 and J is TRBJ1-1; no clear D gene. The CDR3 extends over 13 amino acids. CDR1 SGHRS and CDR2 YFSETQ come from the germline V gene. The ends were cut back, 2 bases at V and 6 bases at J, with 11 bases in the middle. CDR3 sequence reads: CASSLDIWSEAFF. In DNA, the CDR3 is TGCGCCAGCAGCTTAGACATTTGGTCTGAAGCTTTCTTT.

The gene calls are TRBV2 and TRBJ1-3; D might be TRBD1 (5 bases). CDR1 is SNHLY, CDR2 FYNNEI, per germline. V lost 3 bases to trimming and J lost 0 bases, with 9 bases between them. This CDR3 is 15 amino acids long. CDR3 loop: CASSDDSTSGNTIYF. CDR3 sequence (DNA): TGTGCCAGCAGTGACGACAGCACCTCTGGAAACACCATATATTTT.

The chain combines TRBV5-1 with TRBJ1-6; the match to TRBD1 covers 8 bases. The J segment lost 7 bases and the V segment lost 5 bases, leaving 14 bases of the junction unmatched. The CDR3 totals 17 residues. Germline V CDR1 and CDR2: SGHRS, YFSETQ. The CDR3 here is CASSRGQRTGTNSPLHF. The DNA for the CDR3 is TGCGCCAGCAGTCGAGGACAACGGACAGGGACCAATTCACCCCTCCACTTT. The full variable domain, completed using reference TRBV5-1 and TRBJ1-6, is KAGVTQTPRYLIKTRGQQVTLSCSPISGHRSVSWYQQTPGQGLQFLFEYFSETQRNKGNFPGRFSGRQFSNSRSEMNVSTLELGDSALYLCASSRGQRTGTNSPLHFGNGTRLTVT.

This rearrangement joins TRBV9 to TRBJ1-6; 7 bases are shared with TRBD1. Germline V gene lookup returns CDR1 SGDLS and CDR2 YYNGEE. Trimming removed 3 bases from V and 6 bases from J; junction bases left unmatched: 3. The CDR3 is made up of 14 amino acids. The CDR3 here is CASSEGAGNSPLHF. The DNA for the CDR3 is TGTGCCAGCAGCGAGGGGGCTGGTAATTCACCCCTCCACTTT.

The chain employs TRBV7-3 and TRBJ2-3; 9 bases are a match to TRBD2. CDR1 is SGHTA and CDR2 is FQGTGA in the germline V gene. CDR3 length: 18 residues. After removal of 4 bases from V and 4 bases from J, the junction contained 15 bases not matched to a gene. CDR3 nucleotide sequence: TGTGCCAGCAGCTCCCTGGCGGGGGGGCCGTTTGGATCAGATACGCAGTATTTT. The encoded protein is CASSSLAGGPFGSDTQYF.

V gene TRBV3-1 (or the pseudogene TRBV3-2) combines with J gene TRBJ2-3; no clear D gene. The ends were cut back, 1 base at V and 3 bases at J, with 8 bases in the middle. The germline CDR1 and CDR2 sequences are LGHDT and YNNKEL (reference sequence). The CDR3 is 14 residues long. CDR3 loop: CASSQGLVTDTQYF. DNA for the CDR3: TGTGCCAGCAGCCAAGGGTTAGTGACAGATACGCAGTATTTT.

This rearrangement joins TRBV2 to TRBJ2-5; 8 positions match TRBD1. The CDR3 is 13 residues long. Losses at the gene ends were 10 bases for V and 5 bases for J; bases not matched to a gene: 9. Germline V lookup: CDR1 SNHLY, CDR2 FYNNEI. The CDR3 DNA reads as TGTGCCACAGACAGGGGAGGTAGGGAGACCCAGTACTTC. Translation: CATDRGGRETQYF. Together with reference TRBV2 and TRBJ2-5, the CDR3 gives the full variable domain: EPEVTQTPSHQVTQMGQEVILRCVPISNHLYFYWYRQILGQKVEFLVSFYNNEISEKSEIFDDQFSVERPDGSNFTLKIRSTKLEDSAMYFCATDRGGRETQYFGPGTRLLVL.

The genes are TRBV4-1 and TRBJ2-1; TRBD1 matches 9 bases. CDR1 is MGHRA, CDR2 YSYEKL, per germline. The V segment lost 5 bases and the J segment 8 bases; nucleotides outside the gene matches: 7. This CDR3 comprises 14 residues. In DNA form, the CDR3 reads TGCGCCAGCAGCACCTGGACAGGGGTCTATGAGCAGTTCTTC. This codes for CASSTWTGVYEQFF.

V gene TRBV10-1 combines with J gene TRBJ1-1; TRBD1 aligns across 8 bases. The V gene end was trimmed by 4 bases and the J gene end by 3 bases; junction bases not matched to a gene: 10. The CDR3 covers 16 residues. CDR1 WNHNN and CDR2 SYGVQD come from the germline V gene (reference sequence). Here the CDR3 reads CASSAGGEWGYTEAFF. CDR3 nucleotide sequence: TGCGCCAGCAGTGCAGGGGGCGAGTGGGGCTACACTGAAGCTTTCTTT.

The chain couples TRBV6-5 to TRBJ1-6; 7 nucleotides match TRBD1. This CDR3 contains 14 residues. Unmatched junction bases numbered 8, after V lost 8 bases and J lost 7 bases. Germline loops: CDR1 MNHEY, CDR2 SVGAGI. The CDR3 spells CASLTGTDNSPLHF. The CDR3, as DNA: TGTGCCAGCTTGACCGGGACAGACAATTCACCCCTCCACTTT.